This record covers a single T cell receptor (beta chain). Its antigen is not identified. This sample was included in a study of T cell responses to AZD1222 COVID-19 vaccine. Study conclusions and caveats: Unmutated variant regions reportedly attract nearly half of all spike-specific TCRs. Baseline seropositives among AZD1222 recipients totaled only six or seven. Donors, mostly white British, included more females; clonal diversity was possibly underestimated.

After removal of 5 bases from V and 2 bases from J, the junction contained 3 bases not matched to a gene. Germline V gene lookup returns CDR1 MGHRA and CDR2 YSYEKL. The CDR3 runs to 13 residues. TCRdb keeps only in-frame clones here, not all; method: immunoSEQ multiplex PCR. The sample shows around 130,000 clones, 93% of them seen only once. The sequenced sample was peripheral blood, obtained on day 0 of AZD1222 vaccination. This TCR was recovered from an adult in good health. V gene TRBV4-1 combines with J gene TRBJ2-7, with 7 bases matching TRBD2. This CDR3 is CASSYGTTYEQYF. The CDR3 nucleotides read TGCGCCAGCAGCTATGGGACTACCTACGAGCAGTACTTC.